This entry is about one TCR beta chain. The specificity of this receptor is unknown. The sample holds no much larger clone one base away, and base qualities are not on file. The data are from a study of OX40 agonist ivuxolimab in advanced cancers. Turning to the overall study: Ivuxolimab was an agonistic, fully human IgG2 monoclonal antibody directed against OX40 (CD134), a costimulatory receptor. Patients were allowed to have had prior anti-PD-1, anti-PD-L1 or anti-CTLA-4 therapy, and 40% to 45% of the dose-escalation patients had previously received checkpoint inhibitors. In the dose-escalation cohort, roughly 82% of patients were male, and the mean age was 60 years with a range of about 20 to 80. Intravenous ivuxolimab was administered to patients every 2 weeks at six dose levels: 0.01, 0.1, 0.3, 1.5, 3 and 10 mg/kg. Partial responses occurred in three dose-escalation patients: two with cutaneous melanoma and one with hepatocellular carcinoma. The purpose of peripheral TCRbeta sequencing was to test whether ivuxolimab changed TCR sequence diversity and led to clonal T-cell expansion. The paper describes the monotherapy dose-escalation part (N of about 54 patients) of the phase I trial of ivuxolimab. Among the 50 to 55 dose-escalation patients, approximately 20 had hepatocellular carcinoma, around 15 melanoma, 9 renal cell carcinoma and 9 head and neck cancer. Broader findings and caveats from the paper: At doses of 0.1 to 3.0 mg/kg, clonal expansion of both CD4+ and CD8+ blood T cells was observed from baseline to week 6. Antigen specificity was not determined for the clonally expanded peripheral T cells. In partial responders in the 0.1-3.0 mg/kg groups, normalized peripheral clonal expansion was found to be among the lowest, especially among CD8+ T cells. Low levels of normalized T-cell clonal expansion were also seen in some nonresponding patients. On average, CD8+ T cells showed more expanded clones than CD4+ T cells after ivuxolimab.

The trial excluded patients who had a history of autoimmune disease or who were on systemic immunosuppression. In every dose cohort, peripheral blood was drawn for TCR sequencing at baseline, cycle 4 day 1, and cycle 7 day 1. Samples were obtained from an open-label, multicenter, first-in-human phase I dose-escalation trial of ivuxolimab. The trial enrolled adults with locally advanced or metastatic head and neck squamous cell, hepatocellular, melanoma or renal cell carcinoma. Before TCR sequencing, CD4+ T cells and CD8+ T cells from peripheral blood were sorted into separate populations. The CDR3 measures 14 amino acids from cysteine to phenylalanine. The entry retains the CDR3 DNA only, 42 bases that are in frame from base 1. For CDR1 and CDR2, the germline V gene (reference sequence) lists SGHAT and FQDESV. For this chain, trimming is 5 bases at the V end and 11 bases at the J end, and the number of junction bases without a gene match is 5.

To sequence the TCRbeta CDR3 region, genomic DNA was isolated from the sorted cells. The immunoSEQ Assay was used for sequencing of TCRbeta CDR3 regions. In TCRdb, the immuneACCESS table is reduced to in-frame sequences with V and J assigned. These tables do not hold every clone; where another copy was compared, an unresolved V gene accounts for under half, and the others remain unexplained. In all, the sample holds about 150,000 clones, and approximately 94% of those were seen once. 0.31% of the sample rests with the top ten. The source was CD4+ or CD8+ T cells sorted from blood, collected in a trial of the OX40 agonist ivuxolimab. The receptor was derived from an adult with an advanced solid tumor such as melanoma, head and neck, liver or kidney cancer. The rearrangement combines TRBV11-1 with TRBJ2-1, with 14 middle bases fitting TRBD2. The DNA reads TGTGCCAGCAGCCCGGGACTAGCGGGAGTCAAGCAGTTCTTC. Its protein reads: CASSPGLAGVKQFF.